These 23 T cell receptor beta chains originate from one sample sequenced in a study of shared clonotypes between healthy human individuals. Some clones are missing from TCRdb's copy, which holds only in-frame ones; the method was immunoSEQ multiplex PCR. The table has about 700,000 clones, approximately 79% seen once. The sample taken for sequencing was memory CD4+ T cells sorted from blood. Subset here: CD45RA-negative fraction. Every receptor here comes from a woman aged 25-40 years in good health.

This chain's CDR3 is CASSMQASRDIQYF. The DNA for the CDR3 is TGTGCCAGCAGCATGCAGGCTTCGCGGGACATTCAGTACTTC. This chain links TRBV7-8 with TRBJ2-4, with D possibly TRBD2 on 5 matching bases. Germline values: CDR1 SGHVS, CDR2 FQNEAQ. This CDR3 is built from 14 residues. The V and J ends lost 5 bases and 8 bases respectively, with 16 bases between them.

The DNA for the CDR3 is TGTGCCAGCAGCCCCTCCACAGGGCTAGCTGAAGCTTTCTTT. As protein: CASSPSTGLAEAFF. The chain carries TRBV4-2 and TRBJ1-1; tentatively, D is TRBD1 (6 bases). The germline V gene has CDR1 LGHNA and CDR2 YNFKEQ. The CDR3 sequence is 14 residues long. Trimming removed 4 bases at V and 6 bases at J, with 15 bases between.

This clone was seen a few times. CDR3 protein: CASSPLGSGGSWDTQYF. CDR3 nucleotides: TGTGCCAGCTCACCCCTGGGAAGCGGGGGATCGTGGGATACGCAGTATTTT. The rearrangement links TRBV18 to TRBJ2-3, with TRBD2 identical over 8 bases. This CDR3 contains 17 residues. V was clipped by 3 bases and J by 6 bases; unmatched bases: 14. The V gene's germline CDR1 is KGHSH and CDR2 LQKENI.

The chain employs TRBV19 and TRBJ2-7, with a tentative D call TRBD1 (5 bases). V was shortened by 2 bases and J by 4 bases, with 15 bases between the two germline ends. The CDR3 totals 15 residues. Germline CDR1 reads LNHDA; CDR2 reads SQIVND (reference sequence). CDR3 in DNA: TGTGCCAGTAGTATAAATCAGGGTGGACCTTACGAGCAGTACTTC. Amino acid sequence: CASSINQGGPYEQYF.

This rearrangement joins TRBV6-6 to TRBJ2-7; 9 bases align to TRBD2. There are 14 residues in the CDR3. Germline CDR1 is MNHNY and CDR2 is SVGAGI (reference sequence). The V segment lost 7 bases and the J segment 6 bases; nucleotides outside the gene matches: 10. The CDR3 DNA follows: TGTGCCAGCAAGTCGGCGGGAGGGCCCCTCGAGCAGTACTTC. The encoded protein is CASKSAGGPLEQYF.

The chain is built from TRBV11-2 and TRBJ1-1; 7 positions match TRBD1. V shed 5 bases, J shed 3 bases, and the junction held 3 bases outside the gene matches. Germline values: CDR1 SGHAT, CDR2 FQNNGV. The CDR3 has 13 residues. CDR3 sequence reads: CASSGQVDTEAFF. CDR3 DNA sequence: TGTGCCAGCAGCGGACAGGTTGACACTGAAGCTTTCTTT.

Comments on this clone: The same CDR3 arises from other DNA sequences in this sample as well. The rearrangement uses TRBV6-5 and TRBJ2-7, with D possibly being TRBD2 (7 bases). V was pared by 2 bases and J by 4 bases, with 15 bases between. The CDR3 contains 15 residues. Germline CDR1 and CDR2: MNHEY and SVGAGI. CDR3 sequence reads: CASSYTGGLGYEQYF. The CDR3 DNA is TGTGCCAGCAGTTACACGGGGGGCCTCGGTTACGAGCAGTACTTC.

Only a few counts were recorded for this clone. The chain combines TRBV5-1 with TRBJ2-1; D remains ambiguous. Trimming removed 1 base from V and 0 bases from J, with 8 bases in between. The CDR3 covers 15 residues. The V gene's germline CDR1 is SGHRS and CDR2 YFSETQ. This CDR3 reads CASSLTAASYNEQFF. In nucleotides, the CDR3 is TGCGCCAGCAGCTTGACGGCCGCCTCCTACAATGAGCAGTTCTTC.

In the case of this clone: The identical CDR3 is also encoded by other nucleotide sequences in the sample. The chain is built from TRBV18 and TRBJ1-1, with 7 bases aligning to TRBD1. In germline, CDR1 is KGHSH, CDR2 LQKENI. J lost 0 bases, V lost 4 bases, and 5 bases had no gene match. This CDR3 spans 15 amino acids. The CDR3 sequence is CASSRQGGLNTEAFF. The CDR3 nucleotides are TGTGCCAGCTCACGGCAGGGGGGACTGAACACTGAAGCTTTCTTT.

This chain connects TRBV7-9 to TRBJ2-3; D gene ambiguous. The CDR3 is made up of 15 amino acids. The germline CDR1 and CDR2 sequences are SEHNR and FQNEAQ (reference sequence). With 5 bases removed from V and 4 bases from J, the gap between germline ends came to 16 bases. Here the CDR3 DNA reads TGTGCCAGCAGCCGCGGATCTACGGTGGCAGATACGCAGTATTTT. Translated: CASSRGSTVADTQYF.

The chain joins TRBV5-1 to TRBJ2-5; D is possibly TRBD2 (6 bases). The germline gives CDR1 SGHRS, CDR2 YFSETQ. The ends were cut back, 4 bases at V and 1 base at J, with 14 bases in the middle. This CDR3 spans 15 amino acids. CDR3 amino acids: CASSLTGGIQETQYF. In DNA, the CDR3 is TGCGCCAGCAGCCTTACCGGCGGGATCCAAGAGACCCAGTACTTC.

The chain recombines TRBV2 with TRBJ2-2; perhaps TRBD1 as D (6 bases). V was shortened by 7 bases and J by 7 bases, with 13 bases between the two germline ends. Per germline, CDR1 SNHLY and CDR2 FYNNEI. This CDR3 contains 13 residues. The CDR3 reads CASNAGEGGELFF. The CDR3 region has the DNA TGTGCCAGCAACGCAGGGGAAGGCGGGGAGCTGTTTTTT.

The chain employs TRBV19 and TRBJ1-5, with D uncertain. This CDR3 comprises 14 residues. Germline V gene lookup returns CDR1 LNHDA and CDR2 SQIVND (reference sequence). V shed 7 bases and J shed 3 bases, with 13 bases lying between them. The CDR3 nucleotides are TGTGCCAGTACCGCACCCGTTGACAATCAGCCCCAGCATTTT. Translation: CASTAPVDNQPQHF. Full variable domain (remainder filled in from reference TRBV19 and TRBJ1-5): DGGITQSPKYLFRKEGQNVTLSCEQNLNHDAMYWYRQDPGQGLRLIYYSQIVNDFQKGDIAEGYSVSREKKESFPLTVTSAQKNPTAFYLCASTAPVDNQPQHFGDGTRLSIL.

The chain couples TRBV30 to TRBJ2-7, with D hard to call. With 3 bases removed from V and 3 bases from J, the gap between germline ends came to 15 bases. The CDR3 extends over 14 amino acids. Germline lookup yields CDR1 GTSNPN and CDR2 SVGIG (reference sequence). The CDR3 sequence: CAWRAGYGDYEQYF. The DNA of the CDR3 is TGTGCCTGGAGAGCCGGGTATGGCGACTACGAGCAGTACTTC.

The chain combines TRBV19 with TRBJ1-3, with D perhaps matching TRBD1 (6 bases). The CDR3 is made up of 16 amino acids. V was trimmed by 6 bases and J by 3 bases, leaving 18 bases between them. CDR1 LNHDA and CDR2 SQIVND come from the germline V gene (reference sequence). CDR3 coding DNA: TGTGCCAGTAGGTCGATACCACAGGGAATTGGAAACACCATATATTTT. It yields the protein CASRSIPQGIGNTIYF.

The CDR3, as DNA: TGTGCCAGCAGCCGGGACTGGGACACCGGGGAGCTGTTTTTT. Encoded protein: CASSRDWDTGELFF. The V gene is TRBV7-2, the J gene TRBJ2-2, with D perhaps matching TRBD2 (6 bases). The germline V gene has CDR1 SGHTA and CDR2 FQGNSA. The germline V and J ends were trimmed by 5 bases and 3 bases, with 10 bases remaining between them. The CDR3 has 14 amino acids.

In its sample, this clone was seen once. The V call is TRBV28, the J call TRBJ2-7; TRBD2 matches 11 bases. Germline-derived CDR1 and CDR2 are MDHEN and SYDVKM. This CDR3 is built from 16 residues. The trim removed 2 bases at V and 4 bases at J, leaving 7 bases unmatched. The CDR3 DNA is TGTGCCAGCAGTTTACTCACTAGCGGGGGACTATACGAGCAGTACTTC. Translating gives CASSLLTSGGLYEQYF. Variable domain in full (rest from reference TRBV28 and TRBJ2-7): DVKVTQSSRYLVKRTGEKVFLECVQDMDHENMFWYRQDPGLGLRLIYFSYDVKMKEKGDIPEGYSVSREKKERFSLILESASTNQTSMYLCASSLLTSGGLYEQYFGPGTRLTVT.

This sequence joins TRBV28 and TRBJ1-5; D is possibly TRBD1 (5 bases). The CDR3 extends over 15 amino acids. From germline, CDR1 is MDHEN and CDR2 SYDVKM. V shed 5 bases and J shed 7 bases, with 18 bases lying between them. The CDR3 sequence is CASSGTTQAKQPQHF. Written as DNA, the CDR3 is TGTGCCAGCAGTGGGACCACCCAAGCTAAACAGCCCCAGCATTTT. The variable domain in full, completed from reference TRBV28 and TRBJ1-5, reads DVKVTQSSRYLVKRTGEKVFLECVQDMDHENMFWYRQDPGLGLRLIYFSYDVKMKEKGDIPEGYSVSREKKERFSLILESASTNQTSMYLCASSGTTQAKQPQHFGDGTRLSIL.

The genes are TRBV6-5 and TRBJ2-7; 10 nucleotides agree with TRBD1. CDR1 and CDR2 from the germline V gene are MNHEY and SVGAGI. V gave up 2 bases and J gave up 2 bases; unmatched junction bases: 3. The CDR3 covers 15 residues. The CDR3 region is CASSYPGQGPYEQYF. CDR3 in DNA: TGTGCCAGCAGTTACCCGGGACAGGGGCCCTACGAGCAGTACTTC.

The CDR3 here is CASSKGTFEGVGYTF. The CDR3 DNA reads TGTGCCAGCAGCAAAGGGACTTTCGAGGGGGTTGGCTACACCTTC. The chain combines TRBV21-1 with TRBJ1-2; the listed D gene, TRBD1, was not tested against the DNA. TRBV21-1 is shown as a pseudogene. This CDR3 comprises 15 residues.

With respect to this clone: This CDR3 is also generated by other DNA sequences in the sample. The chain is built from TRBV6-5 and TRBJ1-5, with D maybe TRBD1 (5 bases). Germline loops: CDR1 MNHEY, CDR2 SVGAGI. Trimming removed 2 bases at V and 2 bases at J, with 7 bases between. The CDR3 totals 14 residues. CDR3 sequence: CASSYRGGNQPQHF. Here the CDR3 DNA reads TGTGCCAGCAGTTACCGGGGGGGCAATCAGCCCCAGCATTTT.

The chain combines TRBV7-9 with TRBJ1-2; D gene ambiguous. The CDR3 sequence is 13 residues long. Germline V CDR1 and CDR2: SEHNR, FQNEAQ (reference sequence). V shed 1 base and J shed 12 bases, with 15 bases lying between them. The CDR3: CASSLGGSRGHTF. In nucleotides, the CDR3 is TGTGCCAGCAGCTTAGGGGGAAGTAGAGGCCACACCTTC.

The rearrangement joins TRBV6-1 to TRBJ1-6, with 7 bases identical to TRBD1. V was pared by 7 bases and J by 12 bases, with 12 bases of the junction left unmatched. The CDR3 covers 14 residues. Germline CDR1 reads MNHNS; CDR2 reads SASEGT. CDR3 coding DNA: TGTGCCAGCAACGTCGACAGGGCTGTTGAACCCCTCCACTTT. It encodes CASNVDRAVEPLHF.